This TCR beta chain was sequenced in a study of blood T cells in healthy people across ages. As for the study in general: Template switching recovered approximately one barcoded beta molecule for every two T cells.

Findings of the study overall: Shifts in expanded clonotypes may have been confounded by donor CMV status, which was unknown.

The use of a sample-barcoded 5' primer and a J-beta primer mix characterized a second PCR of roughly 6 to 11 cycles. Using its own MiXCR run on the 5' RACE reads, TCRdb lists one record per CDR3 protein. Altogether 1.5 million to 2 million distinct CDR3 sequences are present, about 31% being singletons, with the ten largest covering around 11%. Around 10 milliliters of peripheral blood were drawn from each donor. V was shortened by 1 base and J by 3 bases, with 14 bases between the two germline ends. CDR3 length: 16 amino acids. Germline lookup yields CDR1 SGHAT and CDR2 FQNNGV. Only a few counts were recorded for this clonotype. Its cognate antigen is unknown.

This sequence joins TRBV11-2 and TRBJ2-3; D is possibly TRBD2 (5 bases). This receptor was taken from a woman aged 25-40 years in good health. The specimen was blood. Here the CDR3 DNA reads TGTGCCAGCAGCTTAGGTGGAGGTTTATCGACAGATACGCAGTATTTT. Translated: CASSLGGGLSTDTQYF. The entire variable domain, with the rest obtained from reference TRBV11-2 and TRBJ2-3, is as follows: EAGVAQSPRYKIIEKRQSVAFWCNPISGHATLYWYQQILGQGPKLLIQFQNNGVVDDSQLPKDRFSAERLKGVDSTLKIQPAKLEDSAVYLCASSLGGGLSTDTQYFGPGTRLTVL.